The 13 T cell receptor beta chains below come from one sample, sequenced in a study of control samples from healthy donors and cancer patients. Assay: immunoSEQ multiplex PCR; the TCRdb copy retains only in-frame clones and omits some. The repertoire consists of approximately 150,000 clones, with approximately 92% occurring once and the leading ten covering 2%. The material sequenced was blood. Source of these receptors: a woman between 40 and 55 years old in good health.

The rearrangement uses TRBV20-1 and TRBJ1-2; a weak D match, TRBD1 (5 bases). Germline loops: CDR1 DFQATT, CDR2 SNEGSKA (reference sequence). V was cut by 3 bases and J by 8 bases, with 16 bases left in between. The CDR3 runs to 13 residues. The CDR3 sequence is CSASWGGQQGYTF. CDR3 nucleotides: TGCAGTGCTAGTTGGGGGGGTCAGCAGGGCTACACCTTC.

The chain combines TRBV2 with TRBJ2-2, with 13 nucleotides matching TRBD2. Germline V CDR1 and CDR2: SNHLY, FYNNEI. Trimming removed 5 bases from V and 6 bases from J; junction bases left unmatched: 3. This CDR3 is 15 amino acids long. DNA of the CDR3: TGTGCCAGCAGTACTAGCGGGGGGGCCGCCGGGGAGCTGTTTTTT. It specifies CASSTSGGAAGELFF.

V is TRBV5-1 and J is TRBJ2-1, with 9 nucleotides matching TRBD1. The CDR3 has 16 amino acids. The V gene's germline CDR1 is SGHRS and CDR2 YFSETQ. The trim removed 6 bases at V and 5 bases at J, leaving 12 bases unmatched. CDR3 nucleotides: TGCGCCAGCACCAATTGGCAGGACAGGGGCAACAATGAGCAGTTCTTC. This translates into CASTNWQDRGNNEQFF.

The J gene is TRBJ2-3, the V gene TRBV5-1; 11 nucleotides line up with TRBD2. The germline V gene has CDR1 SGHRS and CDR2 YFSETQ. The CDR3 consists of 17 residues. With V trimmed by 4 bases and J by 0 bases, 7 bases remained unmatched. The CDR3 coding sequence is TGCGCCAGCAGCCCGGGGATAGCGGGAGGGAGCACAGATACGCAGTATTTT. Protein product: CASSPGIAGGSTDTQYF.

The chain links TRBV9 to TRBJ2-1, with 7 bases identical to TRBD1. V lost 2 bases and J lost 0; bases outside the gene matches: 5. Looked up from germline, CDR1 is SGDLS and CDR2 is YYNGEE. The CDR3 has 16 amino acids. CDR3 protein: CASSVAGTDSYNEQFF. As DNA, the CDR3 is TGTGCCAGCAGCGTGGCCGGGACAGACTCCTACAATGAGCAGTTCTTC.

The chain employs TRBV10-2 and TRBJ1-4, with TRBD1 as a possible D gene (6 bases). The CDR3 length is 11 residues. The V gene lost 10 bases and the J gene lost 12 bases, with 15 bases spanning the gap. Germline CDR1 WSHSY, CDR2 SAAADI. CDR3 coding DNA: TGCGCCACCTCGGACAGCATCGAACTGTTTTTT. This encodes CATSDSIELFF.

Remarks on this clone: The same CDR3 can be traced to other DNA sequences in this sample. The chain joins TRBV13 to TRBJ2-7; D remains unclear. Germline assignment: CDR1 PRHDT and CDR2 FYEKMQ (reference sequence). CDR3 length equals 12 residues. Trimming stripped 6 bases from V and 1 base from J, with 7 bases between. DNA of the CDR3: TGTGCCAGCAGTCTTGGGTCCTACGAGCAGTACTTC. This sequence encodes CASSLGSYEQYF.

Remarks on this clone: This same CDR3 is encoded by further DNA sequences in the sample. The chain has TRBV5-6 and TRBJ2-5; 12 bases are shared with TRBD2. After removal of 3 bases from V and 4 bases from J, the junction contained 1 base not matched to a gene. The CDR3 contains 14 residues. In germline, CDR1 is SGHDT, CDR2 YYEEEE. The DNA of the CDR3 is TGTGCCAGCAGCTCTAGCGGGGGGGGAGAGACCCAGTACTTC. Protein product: CASSSSGGGETQYF.

The chain has TRBV5-1 and TRBJ2-1, with 8 bases identical to TRBD2. Trimming at V came to 8 bases and at J to 2 bases, leaving 6 bases not matched to a gene. From germline, CDR1 is SGHRS and CDR2 YFSETQ. The CDR3 length is 14 residues. CDR3 amino acids: CASRGSGAYNEQFF. The DNA for the CDR3 is TGCGCCAGTCGGGGTAGCGGGGCCTACAATGAGCAGTTCTTC.

The chain links TRBV5-8 to TRBJ1-1; D remains unclear. V was shortened by 4 bases and J by 3 bases, with 10 bases between the two germline ends. The CDR3 is 13 amino acids. Germline V gene sequence: CDR1 SGHTS, CDR2 YDEGEE. CDR3 DNA sequence: TGTGCCAGCAGCCCAAACCCGGACACTGAAGCTTTCTTT. Amino acid sequence: CASSPNPDTEAFF.

V gene TRBV7-9 combines with J gene TRBJ2-1; no firm D call. The germline gives CDR1 SEHNR, CDR2 FQNEAQ (reference sequence). CDR3 length equals 16 residues. Trimming took off 5 bases at V and 5 bases at J, with 19 bases between the two ends. This CDR3 reads CASSLPLPSVDNEQFF. In DNA, the CDR3 is TGTGCCAGCAGCCTTCCCCTCCCGTCGGTGGACAATGAGCAGTTCTTC.

This clone was detected a few times. V gene TRBV3-1 (or the pseudogene TRBV3-2) combines with J gene TRBJ2-1; D uncertain. CDR1 is LGHDT, CDR2 YNNKEL, per germline (reference sequence). The CDR3 runs to 11 residues. V was clipped by 3 bases and J by 7 bases, with 4 bases between them. DNA of the CDR3: TGTGCCAGCAGCCAGGGTAATGAGCAGTTCTTC. Translated, it gives CASSQGNEQFF.

V and J are TRBV28 and TRBJ2-1, with 16 bases that match TRBD2. The CDR3 is 17 amino acids. Germline V gene lookup returns CDR1 MDHEN and CDR2 SYDVKM. The V gene end was trimmed by 4 bases and the J gene end by 4 bases; junction bases not matched to a gene: 4. The CDR3 loop reads CASSSPGLAGGYNEQFF. CDR3 DNA sequence: TGTGCCAGCAGTTCCCCGGGACTAGCGGGGGGGTACAATGAGCAGTTCTTC.